The 3 T cell receptor beta chains listed next were all sequenced from one sample in a study of blood T cells in healthy people across ages. Sample-barcoded 5' priming and a J-beta primer mix drove a second PCR of about 6 to 12 cycles. TCRdb passed the 5' RACE reads through MiXCR, listing each CDR3 protein once. The data show hundreds of thousands of distinct CDR3 sequences, with approximately 30% seen just once and more than 15% held by the top ten. The specimen sequenced was blood. Source of these receptors: an elderly woman in good health.

This clonotype came up many times. The CDR3: CASSQGTGLEYF. Written as DNA, the CDR3 is TGCGCCAGCAGCCAAGGAACGGGACTGGAGTACTTC. The rearrangement links TRBV4-1 to TRBJ2-4; the D gene is possibly TRBD2 (6 bases). V dropped 1 base and J dropped 14 bases, with 12 bases sitting between them. Looked up from germline, CDR1 is MGHRA and CDR2 is YSYEKL. The CDR3 is made up of 12 amino acids.

This clonotype appeared many times. The CDR3 loop reads CASSLSAGGGAYNEQFF. The CDR3 DNA follows: TGTGCCAGCAGCTTAAGTGCCGGCGGGGGGGCCTACAATGAGCAGTTCTTC. This chain uses TRBV7-9 with TRBJ2-1, with 9 bases lining up with TRBD2. CDR1 is SEHNR, CDR2 FQNEAQ, per germline (reference sequence). The CDR3 is 17 residues long. Trimming removed 2 bases from V and 2 bases from J; junction bases left unmatched: 7. Supplemented by reference TRBV7-9 and TRBJ2-1, the full variable domain reads DTGVSQNPRHKITKRGQNVTFRCDPISEHNRLYWYRQTLGQGPEFLTYFQNEAQLEKSRLLSDRFSAERPKGSFSTLEIQRTEQGDSAMYLCASSLSAGGGAYNEQFFGPGTRLTVL.

There are many counts of this clonotype. This chain links TRBV7-9 with TRBJ2-5, with D tentatively TRBD1 (5 bases). The V gene's germline CDR1 is SEHNR and CDR2 FQNEAQ (reference sequence). This CDR3 region has 13 residues. Trimming took 0 bases from V and 10 from J, leaving 12 bases between them. For the CDR3, the DNA is TGTGCCAGCAGCTTAGCCGGCAGGGCGGACCAGTACTTC. The encoded protein is CASSLAGRADQYF.